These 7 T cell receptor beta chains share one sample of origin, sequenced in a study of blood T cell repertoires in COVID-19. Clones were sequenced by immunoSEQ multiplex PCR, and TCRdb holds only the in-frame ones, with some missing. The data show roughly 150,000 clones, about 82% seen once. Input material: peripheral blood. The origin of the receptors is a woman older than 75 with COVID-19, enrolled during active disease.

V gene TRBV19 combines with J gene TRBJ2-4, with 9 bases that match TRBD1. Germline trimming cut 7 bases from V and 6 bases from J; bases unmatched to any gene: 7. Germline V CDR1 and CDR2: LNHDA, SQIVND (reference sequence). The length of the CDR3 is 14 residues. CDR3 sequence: CASTSGQGGNIQYF. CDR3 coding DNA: TGTGCCAGTACCTCGGGACAGGGAGGAAACATTCAGTACTTC.

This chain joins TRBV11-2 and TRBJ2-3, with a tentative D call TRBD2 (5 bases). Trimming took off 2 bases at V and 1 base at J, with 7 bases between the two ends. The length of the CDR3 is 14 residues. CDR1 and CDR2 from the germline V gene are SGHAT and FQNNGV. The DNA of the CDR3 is TGTGCCAGCAGCTTAATTAGCGGCACAGATACGCAGTATTTT. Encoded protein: CASSLISGTDTQYF.

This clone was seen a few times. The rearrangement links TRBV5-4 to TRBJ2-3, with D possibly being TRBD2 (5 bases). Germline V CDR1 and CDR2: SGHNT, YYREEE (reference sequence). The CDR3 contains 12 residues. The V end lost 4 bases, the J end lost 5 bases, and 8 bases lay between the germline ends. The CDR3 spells CASSHGEDTQYF. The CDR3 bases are TGTGCCAGCAGCCACGGGGAAGATACGCAGTATTTT.

The CDR3 DNA reads as TGCGCCAGCAGCTTGCGGGGGGCGACCGGGGAGCTGTTTTTT. Residues: CASSLRGATGELFF. V gene TRBV5-1 combines with J gene TRBJ2-2, with a tentative D call TRBD2 (7 bases). The V and J ends lost 1 base and 5 bases respectively, with 9 bases between them. The length of the CDR3 is 14 residues. Germline V gene data show CDR1 as SGHRS and CDR2 as YFSETQ. Full variable domain (outside the CDR3, taken from reference TRBV5-1 and TRBJ2-2): KAGVTQTPRYLIKTRGQQVTLSCSPISGHRSVSWYQQTPGQGLQFLFEYFSETQRNKGNFPGRFSGRQFSNSRSEMNVSTLELGDSALYLCASSLRGATGELFFGEGSRLTVL.

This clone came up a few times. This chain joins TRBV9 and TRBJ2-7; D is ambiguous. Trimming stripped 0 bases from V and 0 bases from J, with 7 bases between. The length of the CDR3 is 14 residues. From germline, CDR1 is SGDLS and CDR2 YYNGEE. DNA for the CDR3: TGTGCCAGCAGCGTAGAATCCAGCTCCTACGAGCAGTACTTC. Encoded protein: CASSVESSSYEQYF.

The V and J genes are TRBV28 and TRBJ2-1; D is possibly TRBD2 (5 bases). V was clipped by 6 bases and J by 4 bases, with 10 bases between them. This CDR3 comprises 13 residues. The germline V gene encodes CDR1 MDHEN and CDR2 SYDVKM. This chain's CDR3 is CASRAEGYNEQFF. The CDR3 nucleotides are TGTGCCAGCAGAGCCGAGGGTTACAATGAGCAGTTCTTC.

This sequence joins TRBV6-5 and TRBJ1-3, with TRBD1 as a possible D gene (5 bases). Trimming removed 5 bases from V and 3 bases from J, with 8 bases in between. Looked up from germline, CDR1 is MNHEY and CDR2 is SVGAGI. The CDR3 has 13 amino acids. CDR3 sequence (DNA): TGTGCCAGCAGTCAGCAGGGTGGAAACACCATATATTTT. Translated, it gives CASSQQGGNTIYF.